The following is a T cell receptor beta chain sequence with its context. This sample is part of a study of PD-L1 blockade in urothelial cancer. About the research overall: The study recovered a median of roughly 140,000 T cells per blood sample.

Specified time point: pretreatment peripheral blood. Repertoires were generated with immunoSEQ multiplex PCR, while TCRdb's copy carries only in-frame clones and drops some. The repertoire holds 85,000 to 90,000 clones, more than 75% seen once, with about 15% in the top ten. The ends were cut back, 8 bases at V and 4 bases at J, with 18 bases in the middle. This CDR3 contains 15 residues. This chain connects TRBV23-1 to TRBJ1-5; a possible D gene is TRBD1 (6 bases). TRBV23-1 is an open reading frame, and its role is uncertain. The sequence was collected from a man aged 55 to 69 with urothelial cancer. Source: PBMCs, taken around atezolizumab (anti-PD-L1) treatment. The CDR3 here is CASRTAEADNQPQHF. CDR3 nucleotides: TGCGCCAGCCGGACAGCGGAGGCGGATAATCAGCCCCAGCATTTT.